This T cell receptor (beta chain) originates from a study of T cell responses to AZD1222 COVID-19 vaccine. Overall study results and limits: Across the whole spike, CD4 TCRs peaked at regions 160-218 and 743-854. Among the donors, most were white British and more were female, and clonal diversity was possibly underestimated. Seropositivity was recorded at baseline in only 6 or 7 AZD1222 recipients.

Assay used: immunoSEQ multiplex PCR; TCRdb lists only in-frame clones, some missing. The data hold 150,000 to 200,000 clones, with about 92% observed a single time. Comment on this clone: Antigen: not known.

Germline V CDR1 and CDR2: MNHEY, SVGAGI. The junction had 6 bases not matched to a gene; V was cut back by 6 bases and J by 4 bases. This CDR3 has 15 amino acids. This rearrangement joins TRBV6-5 to TRBJ1-6, with 7 bases identical to TRBD1. This specimen consisted of peripheral blood, obtained on day 0 of AZD1222 vaccination. The TCR was taken from an adult in good health. The CDR3 sequence: CASSSSTGYNSPLHF. The CDR3, as DNA: TGTGCCAGCAGCTCCTCGACAGGGTATAATTCACCCCTCCACTTT.